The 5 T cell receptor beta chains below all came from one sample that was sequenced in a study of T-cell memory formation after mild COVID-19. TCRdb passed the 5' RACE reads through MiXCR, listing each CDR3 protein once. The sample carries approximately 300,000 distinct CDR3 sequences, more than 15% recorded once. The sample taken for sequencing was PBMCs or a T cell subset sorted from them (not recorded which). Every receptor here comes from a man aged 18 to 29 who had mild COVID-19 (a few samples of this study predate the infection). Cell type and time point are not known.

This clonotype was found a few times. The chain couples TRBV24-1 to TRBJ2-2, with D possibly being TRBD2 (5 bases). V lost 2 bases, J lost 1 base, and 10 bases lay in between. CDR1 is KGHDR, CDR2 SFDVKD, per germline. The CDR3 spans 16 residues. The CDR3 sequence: CATSDSDGKNTGELFF. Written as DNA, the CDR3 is TGTGCCACCAGTGATTCGGACGGGAAGAACACCGGGGAGCTGTTTTTT.

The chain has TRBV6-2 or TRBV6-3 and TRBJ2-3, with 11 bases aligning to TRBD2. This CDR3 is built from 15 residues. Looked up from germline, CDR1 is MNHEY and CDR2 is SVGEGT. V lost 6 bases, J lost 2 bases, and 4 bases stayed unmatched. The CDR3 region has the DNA TGTGCCAGCAGATCGACTAGCGGGGTCACAGATACGCAGTATTTT. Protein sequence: CASRSTSGVTDTQYF.

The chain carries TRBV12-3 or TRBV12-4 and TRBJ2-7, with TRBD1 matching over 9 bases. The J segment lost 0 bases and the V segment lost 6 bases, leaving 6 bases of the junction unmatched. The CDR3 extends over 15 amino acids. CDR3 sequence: CASSSGTGSSYEQYF. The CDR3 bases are TGTGCCAGCAGCTCCGGGACAGGGAGCTCCTACGAGCAGTACTTC.

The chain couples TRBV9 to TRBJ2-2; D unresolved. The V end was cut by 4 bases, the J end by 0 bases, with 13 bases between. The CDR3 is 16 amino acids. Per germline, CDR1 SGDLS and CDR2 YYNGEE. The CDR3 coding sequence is TGTGCCAGCAGCCCCCGTCTCGACGCGAACACCGGGGAGCTGTTTTTT. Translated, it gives CASSPRLDANTGELFF.

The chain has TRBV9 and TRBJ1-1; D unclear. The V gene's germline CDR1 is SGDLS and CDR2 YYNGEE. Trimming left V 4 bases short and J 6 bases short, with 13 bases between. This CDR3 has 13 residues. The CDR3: CASSPGIGPEAFF. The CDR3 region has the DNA TGTGCCAGCAGCCCAGGTATAGGGCCTGAAGCTTTCTTT.